These T cell receptor beta chains were read from a single sample in a study of T cell responses to AZD1222 COVID-19 vaccine. Profiled with immunoSEQ multiplex PCR; TCRdb holds only in-frame clones, not every one. The repertoire has 140,000 to 150,000 clones, about 92% of them found once; the top ten carry over 8%. Sequenced material: peripheral blood, taken on day 0 of AZD1222 vaccination. These receptors all stem from an adult in good health. The CDR3 runs from the conserved cysteine through the conserved F or W. D genes are given only for firm matches. Not all rows give a size; the values are once, few, many and, for expanded clones, a class.

size | J | V | D | DNA | CDR3
NA | TRBJ1-6 | TRBV5-1 | NA | TGCGCCAGCAGCTTGGCTCTGAGACTGAACAATTCACCCCTCCACTTT | CASSLALRLNNSPLHF
NA | TRBJ2-3 | TRBV21-1 | NA | TGTGCCAGCAGCAATGGACCGGGGGGAACTAGCACAGATACGCAGTATTTT | CASSNGPGGTSTDTQYF
NA | TRBJ1-2 | TRBV2 | NA | TGTGCCAGCAGCACCCCGGCCATGGGTAACGCTAACTATGGCTACACCTTC | CASSTPAMGNANYGYTF
NA | TRBJ1-6 | TRBV27 | NA | TGTGCCACTACAGTCAGAGGATTAAGCTCCTATAATTCACCCCTCCACTTT | CATTVRGLSSYNSPLHF
NA | TRBJ1-3 | TRBV4-3 | NA | TGCGCCAGCAGCCAAGTTTTCAGGGGCTCCTCTGGAAACACCATATATTTT | CASSQVFRGSSGNTIYF
once | TRBJ1-3 | TRBV3-1/TRBV3-2 | TRBD1 | TGTGCCAGCAGCCACCTGGACAGGGTTAATAGAAACACCATATATTTT | CASSHLDRVNRNTIYF
NA | TRBJ1-2 | TRBV5-5 | NA | TGTGCCAGCAGCTCGGAACGGGGGCTTGTCTATGGCTACACCTTC | CASSSERGLVYGYTF
NA | TRBJ1-2 | TRBV4-3 | TRBD1 | TGCGCCAGCAGCAACTACCGGGACAGGGGAGGAGGCTACACCTTC | CASSNYRDRGGGYTF
NA | TRBJ1-6 | TRBV27 | NA | TGTGCCAGCAGTCCCCGGGTGAGCTCCTATAATTCACCCCTCCACTTT | CASSPRVSSYNSPLHF
once | TRBJ1-1 | TRBV7-9 | TRBD1 | TGTGCCAGCATGGGACAGGGTAACACTGAAGCTTTCTTT | CASMGQGNTEAFF
NA | TRBJ1-1 | TRBV7-9 | NA | TGTGCCAGCAAAGGTAGAGGTGCTGAAGCTTTCTTT | CASKGRGAEAFF
NA | TRBJ1-5 | TRBV6-5 | NA | TGTGCCACCGGGACCCGCAATCAGCCCCAGCATTTT | CATGTRNQPQHF
NA | TRBJ2-7 | TRBV30 | NA | TGTGCCTGGAGTGCCCGGGGGGCAGAGTACTTC | CAWSARGAEYF
NA | TRBJ1-1 | TRBV28 | TRBD1 | TGTGCCAGCAGTTTGGGGACAGTCTACACTGAAGCTTTCTTT | CASSLGTVYTEAFF
NA | TRBJ1-5 | TRBV30 | TRBD1 | TGTGCCTGGTCCGTGGGACAGGGGCCCCATCAGCCCCAGCATTTT | CAWSVGQGPHQPQHF
NA | TRBJ1-2 | TRBV4-1 | NA | TGCGCCAGCAGCCGGACGGCGTTGCCAGAGGGCTATGGCTACACCTTC | CASSRTALPEGYGYTF
NA | TRBJ2-7 | TRBV5-4 | TRBD1 | TGTGCCAGCAGCCCGAGAGGGATCGGGACAGGGGTAGTCGAGCAGTACTTC | CASSPRGIGTGVVEQYF
NA | TRBJ1-1 | TRBV30 | NA | TGTGCCTGGATACAGCTCACTGAAGCTTTCTTT | CAWIQLTEAFF
few | TRBJ1-2 | TRBV28 | NA | TGTGCCAGCAGTTTACGCCAGACGGACTATGGCTACACCTTC | CASSLRQTDYGYTF
NA | TRBJ1-6 | TRBV27 | NA | TGTGCCAGCAGTTTAACAGGGAATATCTCACCCCTCCACTTT | CASSLTGNISPLHF
NA | TRBJ1-3 | TRBV7-9 | NA | TGTGCCAGCAGCTTAGAATACTCTGGAAACACCATATATTTT | CASSLEYSGNTIYF
NA | TRBJ2-1 | TRBV27 | NA | TGTGCCAGCAGTTTAAGGGGGGGGGCATACAATGAGCAGTTCTTC | CASSLRGGAYNEQFF
NA | TRBJ1-1 | TRBV19 | NA | TGTGCCAGTAGTCCACAGGGAACTGAAGCTTTCTTT | CASSPQGTEAFF
NA | TRBJ2-7 | TRBV4-1 | NA | TGCGCCAGCAGCCAAGATAGGGGTTCCTACGAGCAGTACTTC | CASSQDRGSYEQYF
NA | TRBJ1-2 | TRBV12-3/TRBV12-4 | NA | TGTGCCACAATGCCGAACACCTTC | CATMPNTF
NA | TRBJ2-7 | TRBV6-5 | NA | TGTGCCAGCAGTGACTCACCGGGGGTAGGAGGCGAGCAGTACTTC | CASSDSPGVGGEQYF
NA | TRBJ1-2 | TRBV9 | TRBD1 | TGTGCCAGCAGCGTAGAGGGGACAGGAGGAGATGGCTACACCTTC | CASSVEGTGGDGYTF
NA | TRBJ1-2 | TRBV5-1 | TRBD1 | TGCGCCAGCAGCACCGATACCAACAGGGGGACTTATGGCTACACCTTC | CASSTDTNRGTYGYTF
NA | TRBJ1-3 | TRBV11-2 | NA | TGTGCCAGCAGCCCAGGGTATAGCGCTGGAAACACCATATATTTT | CASSPGYSAGNTIYF
NA | TRBJ1-2 | TRBV28 | NA | TGTGCCACCCAGACGATCCACTATGGCTACACCTTC | CATQTIHYGYTF
NA | TRBJ1-2 | TRBV29-1 | NA | TGCAGCGTTCGGACGCGGGTCAGTTACTATGGCTACACCTTC | CSVRTRVSYYGYTF
once | TRBJ1-1 | TRBV19 | NA | TGTGCCAGTAGACCTTCGGGGGGGGTATGGAACACTGAAGCTTTCTTT | CASRPSGGVWNTEAFF
few | TRBJ1-1 | TRBV5-1 | TRBD1 | TGCGCCAGCAGCTTGTCCCAAACCTACAGGGGAGAAGCTTTCTTT | CASSLSQTYRGEAFF
NA | TRBJ1-6 | TRBV11-2 | TRBD1 | TGTGCCAGCAGCTTAGATCTGGGGCAGGGGGCCTGGTCACCCCTCCACTTT | CASSLDLGQGAWSPLHF
once | TRBJ1-1 | TRBV9 | NA | TGTGCCAGCAGCGCGTCGGGGGTGGCAAACACTGAAGCTTTCTTT | CASSASGVANTEAFF
NA | TRBJ1-5 | TRBV4-1 | NA | TGCGCCAGCAGCATGCTTGGGGGGTTGTCAGCCCAGCATTTT | CASSMLGGLSAQHF
NA | TRBJ1-6 | TRBV30 | NA | TGTGCCTGGAATAGGGATCCTAATTCACCCCTCCACTTT | CAWNRDPNSPLHF
NA | TRBJ1-2 | TRBV29-1 | TRBD1 | TGCAGCGTTGATCCCGGACAGGAAGGCTATGGCTACACCTTC | CSVDPGQEGYGYTF
NA | TRBJ2-1 | TRBV25-1 | TRBD2 | TGTGCCAGCACGGGGGGGGCCGCGGTCTCCTACAATGAGCAGTTCTTC | CASTGGAAVSYNEQFF
NA | TRBJ2-5 | TRBV5-1 | TRBD2 | TGCGCCAGCAGCGGACTAGCTGTCGGAGAGACCCAGTACTTC | CASSGLAVGETQYF
NA | TRBJ2-5 | TRBV20-1 | TRBD2 | TGCAGTGCTAGTGAATCCCCCTCTAGCGGGGGGCAAGAGACCCAGTACTTC | CSASESPSSGGQETQYF
once | TRBJ1-2 | TRBV10-3 | TRBD1 | TGTGCCATGAGGGACAGCTGGGGAGGCTACACCTTC | CAMRDSWGGYTF
NA | TRBJ2-5 | TRBV29-1 | TRBD2 | TGCAGCTCTTCCCCCCGCGGGGGGGGCGAGGAGACCCAGTACTTC | CSSSPRGGGEETQYF
NA | TRBJ1-2 | TRBV3-1/TRBV3-2 | TRBD1 | TGTGCCAGCAGTGATACGCGGGGACAGGGTAACTATGGCTACACCTTC | CASSDTRGQGNYGYTF
NA | TRBJ1-5 | TRBV2 | TRBD1 | TGTGCCAGCAGCGGAAGGACAGGGACTGGCAATCAGCCCCAGCATTTT | CASSGRTGTGNQPQHF